This T cell receptor beta chain came from a study of blood T cell repertoires in COVID-19. This CDR3 is built from 15 residues. CDR1 and CDR2 (germline): SEHNR, FQNEAQ (reference sequence). Between the trimmed V and J ends, which lost 7 bases and 2 bases, there was a span of 18 bases. In the authors' methods: Reference gene primer amplification gave estimated nucleated cell counts. This table comes from immunoSEQ multiplex PCR, and its TCRdb copy is limited to in-frame clones, with some not included. The V and J calls and clone size come from that table; D and trimming were worked out from the DNA. The table has approximately 140,000 clones, roughly 87% seen once.

The V gene is TRBV7-9, the J gene TRBJ2-7; maybe TRBD1 (6 bases). This TCR came from a woman aged 60 to 75 with active or convalescent COVID-19. Sample: peripheral blood. The CDR3, as DNA: TGTGCCAGCACCCCAAGAGGGACACCTACCTACGAGCAGTACTTC. Translation gives CASTPRGTPTYEQYF.